This TCR beta chain came from a study of blood T cell repertoires in COVID-19. Whole-study context: In each case, the material was cDNA or gDNA derived from T cells, B-cell-depleted T cells, or PBMCs.

The V and J ends lost 2 bases and 3 bases, in that order; junction bases with no gene match: 8. CDR3 length: 16 residues. CDR1 is LNHNV and CDR2 is YYDKDF in the germline V gene (reference sequence). The Seattle patients, enrolled during active infection, were followed longitudinally. Methods used by the authors: The assay estimated nucleated cells by amplifying reference gene primers. The data were produced by immunoSEQ multiplex PCR, yet TCRdb's version contains in-frame clones alone and is incomplete. The DNA gave D and trimming, while V, J and clone size come from that table. The sample lists a few hundred thousand clones, 80% to 90% occurring once.

The chain links TRBV15 to TRBJ2-5, with 8 nucleotides matching TRBD2. The sequenced sample was peripheral blood. This receptor was taken from a woman aged 50 to 60 with COVID-19, enrolled during active disease. The CDR3 sequence: CATSRPTSGPKETQYF. The CDR3, as DNA: TGTGCCACCAGCAGACCTACTAGCGGCCCAAAAGAGACCCAGTACTTC.